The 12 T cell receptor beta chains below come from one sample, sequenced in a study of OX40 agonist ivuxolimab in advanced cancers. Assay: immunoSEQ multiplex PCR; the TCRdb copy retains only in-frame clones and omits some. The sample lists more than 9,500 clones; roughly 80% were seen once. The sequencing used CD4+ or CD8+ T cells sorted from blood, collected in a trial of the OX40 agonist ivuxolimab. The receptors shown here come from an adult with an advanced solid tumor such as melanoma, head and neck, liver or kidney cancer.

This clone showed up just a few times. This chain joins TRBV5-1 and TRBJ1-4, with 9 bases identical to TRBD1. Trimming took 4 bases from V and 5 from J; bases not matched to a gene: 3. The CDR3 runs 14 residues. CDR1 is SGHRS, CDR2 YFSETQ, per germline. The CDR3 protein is CASSPGQGNEKLFF. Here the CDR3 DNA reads TGCGCCAGCAGCCCGGGACAGGGAAATGAAAAACTGTTTTTT. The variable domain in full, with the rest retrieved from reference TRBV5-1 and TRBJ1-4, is KAGVTQTPRYLIKTRGQQVTLSCSPISGHRSVSWYQQTPGQGLQFLFEYFSETQRNKGNFPGRFSGRQFSNSRSEMNVSTLELGDSALYLCASSPGQGNEKLFFGSGTQLSVL.

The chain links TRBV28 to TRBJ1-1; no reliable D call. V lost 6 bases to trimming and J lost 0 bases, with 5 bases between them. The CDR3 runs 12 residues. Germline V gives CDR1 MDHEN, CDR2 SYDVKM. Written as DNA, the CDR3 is TGTGCCAGCAGGGTCCTGAACACTGAAGCTTTCTTT. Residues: CASRVLNTEAFF.

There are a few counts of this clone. The CDR3, as DNA: TGTGCCAGCAGCTCAACCGGGACAGGGCCGGGAAACACCATATATTTT. Translating gives CASSSTGTGPGNTIYF. The rearrangement uses TRBV7-9 and TRBJ1-3; 9 bases fit TRBD1. The CDR3 covers 16 residues. V lost 4 bases and J lost 4; bases outside the gene matches: 8. The germline V gene has CDR1 SEHNR and CDR2 FQNEAQ (reference sequence).

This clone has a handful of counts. The CDR3 DNA sequence: TGTGCCAGCAGTGGGGGTTCAACCCAGCATTTT. Translation gives CASSGGSTQHF. V gene TRBV28 combines with J gene TRBJ1-5; possible D gene TRBD1, 5 bases. CDR1 and CDR2 from the germline V gene are MDHEN and SYDVKM. V dropped 5 bases and J dropped 11 bases, with 10 bases sitting between them. The CDR3 is 11 residues long.

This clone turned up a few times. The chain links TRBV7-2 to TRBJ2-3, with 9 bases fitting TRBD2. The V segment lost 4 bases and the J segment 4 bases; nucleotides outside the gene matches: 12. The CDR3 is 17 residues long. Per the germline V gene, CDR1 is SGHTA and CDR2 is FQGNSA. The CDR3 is CASSSPWVAGVSDTQYF. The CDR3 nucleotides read TGTGCCAGCAGCTCGCCTTGGGTAGCGGGAGTGTCAGATACGCAGTATTTT.

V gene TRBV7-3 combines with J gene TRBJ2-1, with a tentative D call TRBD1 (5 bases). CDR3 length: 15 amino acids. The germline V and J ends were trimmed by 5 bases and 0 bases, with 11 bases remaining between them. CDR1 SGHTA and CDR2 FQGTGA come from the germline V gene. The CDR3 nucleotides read TGTGCCAGCAGCCTTGGGGCCAGCTCCTACAATGAGCAGTTCTTC. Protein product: CASSLGASSYNEQFF.

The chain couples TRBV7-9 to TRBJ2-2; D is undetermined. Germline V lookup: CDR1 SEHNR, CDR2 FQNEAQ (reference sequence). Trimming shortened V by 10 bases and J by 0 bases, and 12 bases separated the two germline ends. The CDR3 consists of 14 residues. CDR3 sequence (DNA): TGTGCCATCCCGACGGGCCCGAACACCGGGGAGCTGTTTTTT. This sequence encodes CAIPTGPNTGELFF.

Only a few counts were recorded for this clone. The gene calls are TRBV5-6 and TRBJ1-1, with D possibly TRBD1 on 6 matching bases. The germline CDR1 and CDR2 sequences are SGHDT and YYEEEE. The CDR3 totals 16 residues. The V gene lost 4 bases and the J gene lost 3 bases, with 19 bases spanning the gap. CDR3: CASSPQSRDTYTEAFF. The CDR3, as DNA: TGTGCCAGCAGCCCTCAGTCCCGGGACACCTACACTGAAGCTTTCTTT.

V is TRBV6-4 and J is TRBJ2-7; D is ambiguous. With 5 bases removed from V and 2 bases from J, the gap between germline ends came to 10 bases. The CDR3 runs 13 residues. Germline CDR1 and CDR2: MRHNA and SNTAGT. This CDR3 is CASSSDTTYEQYF. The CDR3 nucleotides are TGTGCCAGCAGTTCCGACACGACCTACGAGCAGTACTTC.

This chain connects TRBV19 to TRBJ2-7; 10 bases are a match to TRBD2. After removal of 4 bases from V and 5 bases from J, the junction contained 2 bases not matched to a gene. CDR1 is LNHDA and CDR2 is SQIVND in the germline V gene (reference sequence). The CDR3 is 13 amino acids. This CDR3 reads CASSTGTSDEQYF. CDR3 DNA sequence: TGTGCCAGTAGTACCGGGACTAGCGACGAGCAGTACTTC. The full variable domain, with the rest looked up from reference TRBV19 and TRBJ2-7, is DGGITQSPKYLFRKEGQNVTLSCEQNLNHDAMYWYRQDPGQGLRLIYYSQIVNDFQKGDIAEGYSVSREKKESFPLTVTSAQKNPTAFYLCASSTGTSDEQYFGPGTRLTVT.

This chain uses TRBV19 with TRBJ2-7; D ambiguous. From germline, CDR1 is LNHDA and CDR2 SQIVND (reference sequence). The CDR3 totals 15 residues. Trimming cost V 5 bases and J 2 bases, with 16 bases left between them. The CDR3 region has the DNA TGTGCCAGTAGTTCCTCCTGGGCCAAAGCCTACGAGCAGTACTTC. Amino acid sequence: CASSSSWAKAYEQYF.

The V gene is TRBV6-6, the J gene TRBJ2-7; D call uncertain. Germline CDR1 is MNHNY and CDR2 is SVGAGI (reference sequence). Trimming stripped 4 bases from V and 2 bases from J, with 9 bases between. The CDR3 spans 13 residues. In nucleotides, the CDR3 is TGTGCCAGCAGTTCCGACACGACCTACGAGCAGTACTTC. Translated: CASSSDTTYEQYF.